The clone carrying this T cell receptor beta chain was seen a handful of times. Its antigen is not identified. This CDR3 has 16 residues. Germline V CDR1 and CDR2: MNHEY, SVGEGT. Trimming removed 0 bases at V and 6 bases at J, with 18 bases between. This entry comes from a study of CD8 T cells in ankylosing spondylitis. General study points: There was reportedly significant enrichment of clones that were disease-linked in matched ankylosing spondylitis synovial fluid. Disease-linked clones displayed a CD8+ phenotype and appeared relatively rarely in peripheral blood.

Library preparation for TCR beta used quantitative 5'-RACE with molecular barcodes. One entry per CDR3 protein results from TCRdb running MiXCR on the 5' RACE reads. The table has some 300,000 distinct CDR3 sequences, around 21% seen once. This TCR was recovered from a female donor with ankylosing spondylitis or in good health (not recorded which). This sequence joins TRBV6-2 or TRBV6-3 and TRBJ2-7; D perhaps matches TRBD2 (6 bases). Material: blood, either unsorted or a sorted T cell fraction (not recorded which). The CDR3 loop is CASSYSNGAGRGEQYF. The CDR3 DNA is TGTGCCAGCAGTTACTCGAACGGTGCGGGAAGGGGCGAGCAGTACTTC.